The text below deals with one T cell receptor (beta chain). The germline V gene encodes CDR1 SGHVS and CDR2 FQNEAQ. The CDR3 loop spans 19 amino acids. These data originate in a study of T cells expressing NK-cell markers. After re-calling the 5' RACE reads, TCRdb lists one entry per CDR3 protein, DNA absent. The table lists under 200,000 distinct CDR3 sequences. The source material was blood T cells: a sorted CD56 or NKG2C T cell subset, CD4+ or CD8+ T cells, or bulk PBMC T cells (not recorded which). The TCR originated in a woman aged 18 to 75 in good health. The rearrangement links TRBV7-8 to TRBJ1-5. This CDR3 is CASSLISGGGYGSNQPQHF.